This T cell receptor (beta chain) was recorded in a study of blood T cell repertoires in COVID-19. Background on the study: T cells, B-cell-depleted T cells, or PBMCs supplied cDNA or gDNA.

Original processing methods: How many nucleated cells were present was estimated from reference gene primer amplification. Profiled with immunoSEQ multiplex PCR; TCRdb holds only in-frame clones, not every one. That table supplies the V and J calls and clone size; D and trimming were determined from the DNA. The sample holds more than 150,000 clones; about 87% are singletons and the top ten take about 12%. With V trimmed by 4 bases and J by 5 bases, 7 bases remained unmatched. Germline assignment: CDR1 KGHSH and CDR2 LQKENI. The CDR3 sequence is 14 residues long. The specimen was peripheral blood. This rearrangement joins TRBV18 to TRBJ2-7; TRBD2 matches at 8 bases. This TCR derives from a woman aged 70-85 years with COVID-19, enrolled during active disease. The CDR3 protein is CASSRVGLGDEQYF. The DNA for the CDR3 is TGTGCCAGCTCACGAGTGGGACTAGGGGACGAGCAGTACTTC.